The 23 T cell receptor beta chains below were found in one sample sequenced in a study of blood T cell repertoires in COVID-19. The repertoire was sequenced with immunoSEQ multiplex PCR; TCRdb's copy has only in-frame clones and lacks some. Among over 50,000 clones listed, about 86% were seen once. Sequencing input: peripheral blood. These TCRs come from a man between 65 and 85 years old with active COVID-19.

This chain uses TRBV15 with TRBJ2-3; D might be TRBD2 (7 bases). The germline gives CDR1 LNHNV, CDR2 YYDKDF (reference sequence). The V end lost 3 bases, the J end lost 1 base, and 11 bases lay between the germline ends. This CDR3 is 15 amino acids long. This CDR3 is CATSRGGPGTDTQYF. Here the CDR3 DNA reads TGTGCCACCAGCAGGGGGGGGCCGGGCACAGATACGCAGTATTTT.

This chain links TRBV19 with TRBJ1-1; 8 nucleotides line up with TRBD1. V shed 1 base, J shed 4 bases, and the junction held 2 bases outside the gene matches. This CDR3 is 14 amino acids long. Germline loops: CDR1 LNHDA, CDR2 SQIVND (reference sequence). The CDR3 reads CASSIGTGTTEAFF. CDR3 DNA: TGTGCCAGTAGTATAGGGACAGGGACCACTGAAGCTTTCTTT.

In its sample, this clone is medium-sized. The chain uses TRBV19 and TRBJ1-4; TRBD1 aligns across 7 bases. Trimming took 4 bases from V and 6 from J; bases not matched to a gene: 8. The germline gives CDR1 LNHDA, CDR2 SQIVND (reference sequence). This CDR3 region has 15 residues. The DNA for the CDR3 is TGTGCCAGTAGTAACTTGGGACAGAGCTATGAAAAACTGTTTTTT. Its protein is CASSNLGQSYEKLFF.

The chain is built from TRBV5-1 and TRBJ2-1; TRBD2 aligns across 8 bases. This CDR3 has 16 amino acids. With V trimmed by 0 bases and J by 6 bases, 8 bases remained unmatched. From germline, CDR1 is SGHRS and CDR2 YFSETQ. In DNA form, the CDR3 reads TGCGCCAGCAGCTTGGCCCCCGGGGGGGCCGGCAATGAGCAGTTCTTC. It codes for CASSLAPGGAGNEQFF.

This clone is judged medium-sized. V usage is TRBV5-8 and J usage is TRBJ1-1; no clear D. Germline assignment: CDR1 SGHTS and CDR2 YDEGEE. V was cut by 2 bases and J by 1 base, with 6 bases left in between. This CDR3 region has 13 residues. The CDR3 loop reads CASSFPQNTEAFF. The CDR3 DNA reads as TGTGCCAGCAGCTTTCCCCAGAACACTGAAGCTTTCTTT.

The CDR3 is CSVGGGQETQYF. The CDR3 DNA sequence: TGCAGCGTTGGGGGGGGTCAAGAGACCCAGTACTTC. The J gene is TRBJ2-5, the V gene TRBV29-1; TRBD2 aligns across 7 bases. The trim removed 4 bases at V and 2 bases at J, leaving 1 base unmatched. In germline, CDR1 is SQVTM, CDR2 ANQGSEA. This CDR3 region has 12 residues.

There are a few counts of this clone. This rearrangement joins TRBV7-3 to TRBJ2-7; the D is unclear. CDR1 is SGHTA, CDR2 FQGTGA, per germline. With 5 bases removed from V and 7 bases from J, the gap between germline ends came to 12 bases. This CDR3 spans 12 amino acids. CDR3 coding DNA: TGTGCCAGCAGCCAGACGGGTGGGGAGCAGTACTTC. It encodes CASSQTGGEQYF.

This chain uses TRBV6-2 or TRBV6-3 with TRBJ2-7; tentatively, D is TRBD2 (6 bases). The V gene lost 2 bases and the J gene lost 0 bases, with 14 bases spanning the gap. Germline V CDR1 and CDR2: MNHEY, SVGEGT. The CDR3 covers 16 residues. DNA of the CDR3: TGTGCCAGCAGTTACGGGCAGGGAGGACTCTCCTACGAGCAGTACTTC. Protein sequence: CASSYGQGGLSYEQYF.

This clone has a handful of counts. The gene calls are TRBV6-5 and TRBJ1-5, with D perhaps TRBD1 (6 bases). The V and J ends lost 6 bases and 3 bases respectively, with 12 bases between them. CDR1 is MNHEY and CDR2 is SVGAGI in the germline V gene. This CDR3 spans 14 amino acids. The DNA for the CDR3 is TGTGCCAGCAGCTTACAGGGTCTCAATCAGCCCCAGCATTTT. This codes for CASSLQGLNQPQHF.

This clone was seen just once. V gene TRBV11-2 combines with J gene TRBJ1-3; perhaps TRBD1 as D (5 bases). The CDR3 has 15 amino acids. The V end was cut by 5 bases, the J end by 0 bases, with 11 bases between. CDR1 and CDR2 (germline): SGHAT, FQNNGV. CDR3 in amino acids: CASSRQTSSGNTIYF. In DNA, the CDR3 is TGTGCCAGCAGCAGACAGACCTCCTCTGGAAACACCATATATTTT.

The chain couples TRBV29-1 to TRBJ2-1, with 9 bases lining up with TRBD2. CDR3 length: 14 residues. The V segment lost 3 bases and the J segment 9 bases; nucleotides outside the gene matches: 9. CDR1 and CDR2 from the germline V gene are SQVTM and ANQGSEA. CDR3 in DNA: TGCAGCGTTGACCCTAGCGGGGTCACTGGTGAGCAGTTCTTC. Its translation is CSVDPSGVTGEQFF.

This clone was detected only a few times. The chain links TRBV7-9 to TRBJ1-4; 11 nucleotides agree with TRBD1. The J segment lost 0 bases and the V segment lost 3 bases, leaving 3 bases of the junction unmatched. The CDR3 totals 17 residues. CDR1 is SEHNR, CDR2 FQNEAQ, per germline (reference sequence). CDR3 sequence reads: CASSLGQGEATNEKLFF. In nucleotides, the CDR3 is TGTGCCAGCAGCTTGGGACAGGGGGAGGCAACTAATGAAAAACTGTTTTTT.

The chain carries TRBV6-5 and TRBJ1-5; D is perhaps TRBD1 (5 bases). In germline, CDR1 is MNHEY, CDR2 SVGAGI. The CDR3 sequence is 15 residues long. Trimming took off 6 bases at V and 4 bases at J, with 16 bases between the two ends. Here the CDR3 reads CASRQGHGGNQPQHF. CDR3 in DNA: TGTGCCAGCAGGCAGGGCCACGGGGGAAATCAGCCCCAGCATTTT.

The genes are TRBV6-6 and TRBJ2-1; 13 nucleotides line up with TRBD2. Trimming took 5 bases from V and 5 from J; bases not matched to a gene: 6. Germline V CDR1 and CDR2: MNHNY, SVGAGI (reference sequence). The CDR3 has 16 residues. The CDR3 bases are TGTGCCAGCAGTGGGCCGGGACTAGCGGGACACAATGAGCAGTTCTTC. As protein: CASSGPGLAGHNEQFF.

This rearrangement joins TRBV9 to TRBJ1-1; D may be TRBD1 (5 bases). V gave up 0 bases and J gave up 1 base, with 10 bases separating them. The CDR3 covers 15 residues. Germline V gene sequence: CDR1 SGDLS, CDR2 YYNGEE. CDR3 loop: CASSVEDTRNTEAFF. The CDR3 DNA sequence: TGTGCCAGCAGCGTAGAGGACACCCGGAACACTGAAGCTTTCTTT.

The chain joins TRBV5-6 to TRBJ1-1; D is unclear. The CDR3 contains 16 residues. Trimming shortened V by 0 bases and J by 2 bases, and 14 bases separated the two germline ends. CDR1 is SGHDT, CDR2 YYEEEE, per germline. The CDR3, as DNA: TGTGCCAGCAGCTTGGTTGGGCCAGAGGGCAACACTGAAGCTTTCTTT. Protein product: CASSLVGPEGNTEAFF.

J is TRBJ2-3 and V is TRBV30; D perhaps matches TRBD2 (7 bases). The V gene's germline CDR1 is GTSNPN and CDR2 SVGIG (reference sequence). This CDR3 spans 13 amino acids. V lost 3 bases, J lost 5 bases, and 12 bases lay in between. Written as DNA, the CDR3 is TGTGCCTGGAGGGCGGGGGCCCTAGATACGCAGTATTTT. Its translation is CAWRAGALDTQYF.

The V call is TRBV19, the J call TRBJ2-1; 8 nucleotides agree with TRBD1. There are 14 residues in the CDR3. V lost 8 bases and J lost 2; bases outside the gene matches: 5. Germline-derived CDR1 and CDR2 are LNHDA and SQIVND (reference sequence). CDR3 sequence reads: CASRQGPTYNEQFF. CDR3 sequence (DNA): TGTGCCAGTCGACAGGGGCCTACCTACAATGAGCAGTTCTTC.

The chain uses TRBV7-2 and TRBJ2-2; 9 nucleotides line up with TRBD2. The CDR3 contains 16 residues. V trimming: 1 base; J trimming: 7 bases; junction bases outside the gene matches: 7. Per germline, CDR1 SGHTA and CDR2 FQGNSA. In DNA, the CDR3 is TGTGCCAGCAGCTTAGACTCCGCGGGGGGGGACGGGGAGCTGTTTTTT. Translated, it gives CASSLDSAGGDGELFF. The variable domain in full, with the rest retrieved from reference TRBV7-2 and TRBJ2-2, is GAGVSQSPSNKVTEKGKDVELRCDPISGHTALYWYRQSLGQGLEFLIYFQGNSAPDKSGLPSDRFSAERTGGSVSTLTIQRTQQEDSAVYLCASSLDSAGGDGELFFGEGSRLTVL.

The V and J genes are TRBV7-2 and TRBJ1-4; TRBD1 agrees at 10 bases. V lost 1 base to trimming and J lost 7 bases; unmatched junction nucleotides: 0. Germline CDR1 SGHTA, CDR2 FQGNSA. The CDR3 has 14 residues. The CDR3 nucleotides are TGTGCCAGCAGCTTAGGGACAGGGGGTGAAAAACTGTTTTTT. Translation: CASSLGTGGEKLFF.

The chain recombines TRBV27 with TRBJ1-2; TRBD1 matches at 11 bases. V lost 0 bases and J lost 5; bases outside the gene matches: 2. The CDR3 consists of 15 residues. Germline V gene data show CDR1 as MNHEY and CDR2 as SMNVEV (reference sequence). CDR3 protein: CASSLSGQGGYGYTF. CDR3 nucleotides: TGTGCCAGCAGTTTATCGGGACAGGGGGGTTATGGCTACACCTTC.

V and J are TRBV6-6 and TRBJ2-2; no clear D. Trimming shortened V by 0 bases and J by 1 base, and 6 bases separated the two germline ends. The CDR3 is 15 residues long. Germline lookup yields CDR1 MNHNY and CDR2 SVGAGI (reference sequence). CDR3 protein: CASSYSAGNTGELFF. Here the CDR3 DNA reads TGTGCCAGCAGTTACTCAGCAGGGAACACCGGGGAGCTGTTTTTT.

The chain combines TRBV30 with TRBJ1-1, with D maybe TRBD1 (5 bases). Between the trimmed V and J ends, which lost 2 bases and 10 bases, there was a span of 20 bases. This CDR3 has 14 amino acids. Germline lookup yields CDR1 GTSNPN and CDR2 SVGIG (reference sequence). This chain's CDR3 is CAWSPHTGFQGAFF. CDR3 DNA sequence: TGTGCCTGGAGTCCCCACACGGGCTTCCAGGGAGCTTTCTTT.